The 13 T cell receptor beta chains below were found in one sample sequenced in a study of control samples from healthy donors and cancer patients. TCRdb's table, derived via immunoSEQ multiplex PCR, lists solely in-frame clones and lacks some. Of under 80,000 clones listed, about 95% are singletons. Sequencing was performed on blood. Source of these receptors: a woman aged 25 to 45 in good health.

Only one count was recorded for this clone. Written as DNA, the CDR3 is TGTGCCAGCAACTGGCCCGGGACAGGCAATCAGCCCCAGCATTTT. Translating gives CASNWPGTGNQPQHF. The chain recombines TRBV28 with TRBJ1-5; 7 bases line up with TRBD1. Unmatched junction bases numbered 8, after V lost 7 bases and J lost 2 bases. This CDR3 has 15 residues. The germline gives CDR1 MDHEN, CDR2 SYDVKM.

V usage is TRBV5-6 and J usage is TRBJ1-1; D gene ambiguous. CDR1 SGHDT and CDR2 YYEEEE come from the germline V gene. Trimming shortened V by 1 base and J by 2 bases, and 18 bases separated the two germline ends. The CDR3 runs 17 residues. The CDR3 region has the DNA TGTGCCAGCAGCTTGCCCCCCCACCGTCGACCCAACACTGAAGCTTTCTTT. It specifies CASSLPPHRRPNTEAFF.

This chain connects TRBV30 to TRBJ1-2; the D is unclear. This CDR3 has 11 amino acids. Germline V gives CDR1 GTSNPN, CDR2 SVGIG (reference sequence). Trimming removed 0 bases from V and 2 bases from J, with 1 base in between. The CDR3, as DNA: TGTGCCTGGAGTGTAAACTATGGCTACACCTTC. Its protein product is CAWSVNYGYTF. The variable domain in full, with the rest retrieved from reference TRBV30 and TRBJ1-2, is SQTIHQWPATLVQPVGSPLSLECTVEGTSNPNLYWYRQAAGRGLQLLFYSVGIGQISSEVPQNLSASRPQDRQFILSSKKLLLSDSGFYLCAWSVNYGYTFGSGTRLTVV.

V gene TRBV10-3 combines with J gene TRBJ1-1; 7 bases align to TRBD1. Germline V lookup: CDR1 ENHRY, CDR2 SYGVKD. Trimming cost V 10 bases and J 1 base; bases outside gene matches: 6. There are 13 residues in the CDR3. The CDR3 loop is CATGGVRNTEAFF. In DNA, the CDR3 is TGTGCCACAGGGGGAGTCAGGAACACTGAAGCTTTCTTT.

The chain carries TRBV5-8 and TRBJ2-7; 9 positions agree with TRBD2. The CDR3 is 15 amino acids. V lost 4 bases to trimming and J lost 3 bases; unmatched junction nucleotides: 8. CDR1 is SGHTS and CDR2 is YDEGEE in the germline V gene. The CDR3 sequence is CASSLGVAGVYEQYV. The DNA for the CDR3 is TGTGCCAGCAGCCTGGGGGTAGCGGGGGTCTACGAGCAGTACGTC.

J is TRBJ2-1 and V is TRBV6-2 or TRBV6-3; D tentatively fits TRBD1 or TRBD2 (6 bases each). V was clipped by 6 bases and J by 7 bases, with 19 bases between them. The CDR3 has 15 residues. In germline, CDR1 is MNHEY, CDR2 SVGEGT. This CDR3 is CASSPAGGRRNEQFF. CDR3 DNA sequence: TGTGCCAGCAGCCCGGCTGGGGGGCGGAGGAATGAGCAGTTCTTC.

The rearrangement joins TRBV5-1 to TRBJ1-4, with D maybe TRBD1 (5 bases). V lost 1 base and J lost 4, with 8 bases in between. The germline V gene encodes CDR1 SGHRS and CDR2 YFSETQ. The CDR3 sequence is 14 residues long. CDR3 sequence (DNA): TGCGCCAGCAGCTTGCAGGGAAATAATGAAAAACTGTTTTTT. As protein: CASSLQGNNEKLFF.

This rearrangement joins TRBV6-1 to TRBJ1-4; D call uncertain. The CDR3 extends over 12 amino acids. The V and J ends lost 1 base and 8 bases respectively, with 5 bases between them. The V gene's germline CDR1 is MNHNS and CDR2 SASEGT. CDR3 DNA sequence: TGTGCCAGCAGTGAAGAAAGAGAAAAACTGTTTTTT. Translated, it gives CASSEEREKLFF.

The rearrangement joins TRBV3-1 (or the pseudogene TRBV3-2) to TRBJ1-4, with D maybe TRBD1 (6 bases). The CDR3 runs 14 residues. Germline V gene data show CDR1 as LGHDT and CDR2 as YNNKEL (reference sequence). V dropped 4 bases and J dropped 8 bases, with 14 bases sitting between them. As DNA, the CDR3 is TGTGCCAGCAGCCCTATAGGGGGTTCCGAAAAACTGTTTTTT. Amino acid sequence: CASSPIGGSEKLFF.

The rearrangement joins TRBV11-3 to TRBJ1-6; the D gene is possibly TRBD1 (5 bases). Germline CDR1 SGHNT, CDR2 YENEEA. The CDR3 covers 14 residues. The V end lost 3 bases, the J end lost 9 bases, and 12 bases lay between the germline ends. This CDR3 is CASSFSQASSPLHF. The DNA for the CDR3 is TGTGCCAGCAGCTTCTCACAGGCGAGTTCACCCCTCCACTTT.

This rearrangement joins TRBV27 to TRBJ1-2; D gene ambiguous. Germline values: CDR1 MNHEY, CDR2 SMNVEV (reference sequence). The CDR3 spans 15 residues. Trimming removed 5 bases from V and 4 bases from J, with 17 bases in between. CDR3 amino acids: CASSTLFGPGYGYTF. CDR3 nucleotide sequence: TGTGCCAGCAGTACCTTGTTCGGGCCCGGCTATGGCTACACCTTC.

The chain employs TRBV30 and TRBJ1-2, with TRBD1 identical over 9 bases. The CDR3 has 13 residues. V shed 5 bases and J 3 bases; nucleotides not matched to a gene: 4. CDR1 and CDR2 (germline): GTSNPN, SVGIG (reference sequence). The CDR3 is CAWQTGGDYGYTF. DNA of the CDR3: TGTGCCTGGCAAACAGGGGGCGACTATGGCTACACCTTC.

V is TRBV3-1 (or the pseudogene TRBV3-2) and J is TRBJ2-5; 9 bases fit TRBD2. Germline V CDR1 and CDR2: LGHDT, YNNKEL (reference sequence). Losses at the gene ends were 2 bases for V and 0 bases for J; bases not matched to a gene: 10. There are 18 residues in the CDR3. The CDR3 reads CASSQRGGVPMNQETQYF. CDR3 bases: TGTGCCAGCAGCCAACGCGGGGGGGTCCCCATGAACCAAGAGACCCAGTACTTC.